Reported below is one T cell receptor beta chain. The antigen is not known. The data derive from a study of cytomegalovirus exposure and HLA in healthy donors. The study's findings and limits: Reported performance of the classifier showed diagnosis of cytomegalovirus status with high specificity and sensitivity. Reportedly, TCR beta sequences accurately predicted HLA-A and HLA-B alleles in most subjects.

13 Jbeta primers and 60 Vbeta primers were used for the PCR. The data were produced by immunoSEQ multiplex PCR, yet TCRdb's version contains in-frame clones alone and is incomplete. The sample includes 150,000 to 200,000 clones, 70% to 80% of them seen just once. The CDR3 covers 16 residues. This chain links TRBV21-1 with TRBJ2-3; TRBD2 was called by the table and not checked on the DNA. TRBV21-1 represents a pseudogene. The source is a woman in her 40s in good health and CMV-seronegative. Sequencing was done on a sample of PBMCs. The CDR3 spells CASSPRGREGRDTQYF. CDR3 bases: TGTGCCAGCAGCCCCAGGGGGCGGGAGGGGAGAGATACGCAGTATTTT.